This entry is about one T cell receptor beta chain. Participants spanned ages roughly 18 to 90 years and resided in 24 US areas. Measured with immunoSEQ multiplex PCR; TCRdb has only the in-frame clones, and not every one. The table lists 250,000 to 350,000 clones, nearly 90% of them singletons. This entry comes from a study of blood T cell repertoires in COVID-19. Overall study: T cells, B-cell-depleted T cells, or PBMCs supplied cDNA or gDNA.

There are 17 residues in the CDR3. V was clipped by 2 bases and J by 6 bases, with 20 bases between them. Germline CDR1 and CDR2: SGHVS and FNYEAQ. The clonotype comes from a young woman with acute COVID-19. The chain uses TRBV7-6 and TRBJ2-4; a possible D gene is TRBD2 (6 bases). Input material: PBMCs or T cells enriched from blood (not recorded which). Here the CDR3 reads CASSLFTTGVEGNIQYF. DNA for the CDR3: TGTGCCAGCAGCTTATTTACTACGGGGGTGGAGGGAAACATTCAGTACTTC.